Presented here are 19 T cell receptor beta chains from one specimen sequenced in a study of blood T cell repertoires in COVID-19. Sequencing used immunoSEQ multiplex PCR; TCRdb keeps in-frame clones, though not all of them. The sample consists of some 290,000 clones, approximately 87% of them appearing once. The specimen was peripheral blood. These receptors all come from a man aged 60-69 years who had recovered from COVID-19.

This chain uses TRBV5-1 with TRBJ1-2, with 10 positions matching TRBD1. Germline lookup yields CDR1 SGHRS and CDR2 YFSETQ. J was trimmed by 7 bases and V by 2 bases; bases with no gene match: 8. The CDR3 consists of 15 residues. This CDR3 is CASSFSGTGESGYTF. The CDR3 region has the DNA TGCGCCAGCAGCTTTTCCGGGACAGGGGAATCTGGCTACACCTTC.

V is TRBV19 and J is TRBJ2-1; D possibly corresponds to TRBD2 (6 bases). Trimming removed 7 bases from V and 7 bases from J, with 26 bases in between. Germline CDR1 and CDR2: LNHDA and SQIVND (reference sequence). The CDR3 consists of 17 residues. CDR3 protein: CASTLSPRAGRRNEQFF. Written as DNA, the CDR3 is TGTGCCAGTACCCTTTCCCCCCGGGCAGGGAGGAGGAATGAGCAGTTCTTC. Drawing the rest from reference TRBV19 and TRBJ2-1, the complete variable domain is DGGITQSPKYLFRKEGQNVTLSCEQNLNHDAMYWYRQDPGQGLRLIYYSQIVNDFQKGDIAEGYSVSREKKESFPLTVTSAQKNPTAFYLCASTLSPRAGRRNEQFFGPGTRLTVL.

CDR3 DNA: TGTGCTAGTGGTTTAACTACCGGGACACTCCAAGAGACCCAGTACTTC. It codes for CASGLTTGTLQETQYF. The chain employs TRBV12-5 and TRBJ2-5, with D perhaps TRBD1 (6 bases). V was shortened by 3 bases and J by 1 base, with 15 bases between the two germline ends. The germline CDR1 and CDR2 sequences are LGHNT and FRNRAP. The CDR3 length is 16 residues.

V usage is TRBV2 and J usage is TRBJ2-3, with 7 positions matching TRBD2. The V segment lost 1 base and the J segment 2 bases; nucleotides outside the gene matches: 9. The CDR3 contains 17 residues. Germline V gene data show CDR1 as SNHLY and CDR2 as FYNNEI. CDR3 in amino acids: CASSEGVSGDPTDTQYF. DNA for the CDR3: TGTGCCAGCAGTGAAGGGGTGAGCGGGGACCCCACAGATACGCAGTATTTT.

In DNA form, the CDR3 reads TGTGCCACCCGGGACAGCACTAATGAAAAACTGTTTTTT. As protein: CATRDSTNEKLFF. The chain has TRBV10-3 and TRBJ1-4; 7 bases match TRBD1. CDR1 ENHRY and CDR2 SYGVKD come from the germline V gene. The CDR3 loop spans 13 amino acids. J was trimmed by 2 bases and V by 10 bases; bases with no gene match: 4.

CDR3 region: CASSQHRDRASNQPQHF. The CDR3 bases are TGTGCCAGTAGCCAACATCGGGACAGGGCTAGCAATCAGCCCCAGCATTTT. The chain recombines TRBV19 with TRBJ1-5; 9 nucleotides agree with TRBD1. Per the germline V gene, CDR1 is LNHDA and CDR2 is SQIVND (reference sequence). The CDR3 runs to 17 residues. The V segment lost 6 bases and the J segment 0 bases; nucleotides outside the gene matches: 9. The full variable domain, completed using reference TRBV19 and TRBJ1-5, is DGGITQSPKYLFRKEGQNVTLSCEQNLNHDAMYWYRQDPGQGLRLIYYSQIVNDFQKGDIAEGYSVSREKKESFPLTVTSAQKNPTAFYLCASSQHRDRASNQPQHFGDGTRLSIL.

This rearrangement joins TRBV15 to TRBJ2-2, with TRBD1 matching 9 bases. CDR3 length: 17 residues. The V and J ends lost 1 base and 5 bases, in that order; junction bases with no gene match: 8. Germline V gives CDR1 LNHNV, CDR2 YYDKDF (reference sequence). CDR3 DNA sequence: TGTGCCACCAGCAGAGGGGGACAGGGAAGGGAAACCGGGGAGCTGTTTTTT. This encodes CATSRGGQGRETGELFF.

This sequence joins TRBV2 and TRBJ1-1; TRBD1 aligns across 8 bases. This CDR3 spans 17 amino acids. After removal of 8 bases from V and 0 bases from J, the junction contained 14 bases not matched to a gene. Germline V gene data show CDR1 as SNHLY and CDR2 as FYNNEI. For the CDR3, the DNA is TGTGCCAGCTCCGACCGGGCAGGGGGCTCCATGAACACTGAAGCTTTCTTT. Protein product: CASSDRAGGSMNTEAFF.

This clone has only a few counts. The chain links TRBV19 to TRBJ1-5; the match to TRBD1 covers 7 bases. Germline V gene data show CDR1 as LNHDA and CDR2 as SQIVND (reference sequence). This CDR3 has 16 residues. V shed 6 bases, J shed 0 bases, and the junction held 8 bases outside the gene matches. The CDR3 bases are TGTGCCAGTAGGACGACAGGGTTCAATAGCAATCAGCCCCAGCATTTT. Its translation: CASRTTGFNSNQPQHF.

This chain joins TRBV5-4 and TRBJ1-2; TRBD1 matches at 8 bases. J was trimmed by 4 bases and V by 0 bases; bases with no gene match: 5. The germline CDR1 and CDR2 sequences are SGHNT and YYREEE (reference sequence). The CDR3 sequence is 15 residues long. The CDR3 region is CASSLVAGGGYGYTF. Here the CDR3 DNA reads TGTGCCAGCAGCTTGGTAGCAGGGGGCGGCTATGGCTACACCTTC.

This clone appeared a single time. This chain joins TRBV5-1 and TRBJ2-7; weak D call: TRBD2 (5 bases). The germline V gene encodes CDR1 SGHRS and CDR2 YFSETQ. This CDR3 comprises 16 residues. Trimming took off 0 bases at V and 0 bases at J, with 13 bases between the two ends. The CDR3 reads CASSLAPQRPSYEQYF. The CDR3 DNA sequence: TGCGCCAGCAGCTTGGCCCCCCAGCGGCCCTCCTACGAGCAGTACTTC.

V and J are TRBV18 and TRBJ2-2; 8 bases fit TRBD1. The germline V gene encodes CDR1 KGHSH and CDR2 LQKENI. V shed 3 bases and J 4 bases; nucleotides not matched to a gene: 4. There are 15 residues in the CDR3. The CDR3 nucleotides are TGTGCCAGCTCACCGAACACAGGGGGCACCGGGGAGCTGTTTTTT. This translates into CASSPNTGGTGELFF.

This rearrangement joins TRBV7-2 to TRBJ2-1, with TRBD1 as a possible D gene (5 bases). Germline CDR1 reads SGHTA; CDR2 reads FQGNSA. V lost 3 bases, J lost 8 bases, and 14 bases lay in between. The CDR3 length is 14 residues. CDR3 region: CASSFGHRGDEQFF. CDR3 coding DNA: TGTGCCAGCAGCTTCGGACACCGCGGAGATGAGCAGTTCTTC. The full variable domain, completed using reference TRBV7-2 and TRBJ2-1, is GAGVSQSPSNKVTEKGKDVELRCDPISGHTALYWYRQSLGQGLEFLIYFQGNSAPDKSGLPSDRFSAERTGGSVSTLTIQRTQQEDSAVYLCASSFGHRGDEQFFGPGTRLTVL.

V and J are TRBV24-1 and TRBJ2-1, with TRBD2 identical over 8 bases. CDR3 length: 17 amino acids. After removal of 1 base from V and 7 bases from J, the junction contained 11 bases not matched to a gene. In germline, CDR1 is KGHDR, CDR2 SFDVKD. In DNA, the CDR3 is TGTGCCACCAGTGATTTTGTCTTAGCGGGGAGAACTAATGAGCAGTTCTTC. This translates into CATSDFVLAGRTNEQFF.

In its sample, this clone was seen a few times. This chain connects TRBV5-6 to TRBJ1-2, with 12 bases lining up with TRBD1. This CDR3 region has 15 residues. V lost 4 bases to trimming and J lost 5 bases; unmatched junction nucleotides: 6. Germline V gene data show CDR1 as SGHDT and CDR2 as YYEEEE. CDR3 coding DNA: TGTGCCAGCAGCCGGGGGACAGGGGGCTGGTATGGCTACACCTTC. Amino acids: CASSRGTGGWYGYTF.

The chain couples TRBV18 to TRBJ1-3; no clear D gene. V dropped 2 bases and J dropped 0 bases, with 8 bases sitting between them. CDR3 length: 15 residues. Germline V gene data show CDR1 as KGHSH and CDR2 as LQKENI. The CDR3, as DNA: TGTGCCAGCTCACCAAGCAAGTCCTCTGGAAACACCATATATTTT. This translates into CASSPSKSSGNTIYF.

The chain carries TRBV5-1 and TRBJ1-2; TRBD1 might be the D (5 bases). Germline values: CDR1 SGHRS, CDR2 YFSETQ. Trimming removed 4 bases from V and 6 bases from J, with 16 bases in between. The CDR3 extends over 14 amino acids. CDR3 DNA: TGCGCCAGCAGCCGAATCGCCAGGGATCATGGCTACACCTTC. The encoded protein is CASSRIARDHGYTF.

This chain connects TRBV24-1 to TRBJ2-7, with 9 bases aligning to TRBD1. V dropped 4 bases and J dropped 6; count of bases not matched to a gene: 6. This CDR3 is 14 amino acids long. Germline CDR1 reads KGHDR; CDR2 reads SFDVKD. DNA for the CDR3: TGTGCCACCAGTGAGACAGGGGGTGATCGCGAGCAGTACTTC. It yields the protein CATSETGGDREQYF.

The chain is built from TRBV5-5 and TRBJ2-1; maybe TRBD2 (5 bases). The CDR3 is made up of 15 amino acids. Germline loops: CDR1 SGHKS, CDR2 YYEKEE (reference sequence). Trimming stripped 0 bases from V and 0 bases from J, with 7 bases between. Here the CDR3 DNA reads TGTGCCAGCAGCTTGGGGGAGAGCTCCTACAATGAGCAGTTCTTC. Protein sequence: CASSLGESSYNEQFF.